This passage covers 20 T cell receptor beta chains from one sample sequenced in a study of blood T cell repertoires in COVID-19. The repertoire was sequenced with immunoSEQ multiplex PCR; TCRdb's copy has only in-frame clones and lacks some. The table has over 100,000 clones, approximately 88% seen once; the top ten hold 0.83%. The material sequenced was peripheral blood. Every receptor here comes from an older woman with acute or convalescent COVID-19.

The chain links TRBV7-9 to TRBJ1-1; D is possibly TRBD1 (6 bases). CDR3 length equals 18 residues. V dropped 4 bases and J dropped 3 bases, with 24 bases sitting between them. CDR1 is SEHNR, CDR2 FQNEAQ, per germline (reference sequence). The CDR3 nucleotides are TGTGCCAGCAGCTCGATTAAAGGGGGACCGTCCTCTTACACTGAAGCTTTCTTT. Amino acid sequence: CASSSIKGGPSSYTEAFF. Combining the CDR3 with reference TRBV7-9 and TRBJ1-1 gives the whole variable domain DTGVSQNPRHKITKRGQNVTFRCDPISEHNRLYWYRQTLGQGPEFLTYFQNEAQLEKSRLLSDRFSAERPKGSFSTLEIQRTEQGDSAMYLCASSSIKGGPSSYTEAFFGQGTRLTVV.

This clone was picked up a small number of times. The chain uses TRBV29-1 and TRBJ2-7, with 9 bases lining up with TRBD1. V was clipped by 7 bases and J by 3 bases; unmatched bases: 10. CDR3 length: 14 amino acids. Looked up from germline, CDR1 is SQVTM and CDR2 is ANQGSEA. Written as DNA, the CDR3 is TGCAGCGCCCTACCGGGACAGGGCAGCTACGAGCAGTACTTC. It codes for CSALPGQGSYEQYF.

V and J are TRBV7-3 and TRBJ2-2; D might be TRBD2 (6 bases). Germline lookup yields CDR1 SGHTA and CDR2 FQGTGA. Between the trimmed V and J ends, which lost 5 bases and 4 bases, there was a span of 17 bases. The CDR3 contains 16 residues. The CDR3 protein is CASSPGGSRVTGELFF. DNA for the CDR3: TGTGCCAGCAGCCCAGGAGGGTCTAGGGTCACCGGGGAGCTGTTTTTT.

This chain uses TRBV6-5 with TRBJ2-7, with 12 positions matching TRBD1. The trim removed 0 bases at V and 6 bases at J, leaving 3 bases unmatched. The CDR3 spans 15 residues. Germline assignment: CDR1 MNHEY and CDR2 SVGAGI. The CDR3, as DNA: TGTGCCAGCAGTTACTCCGGGACAGGGGGCTCCGAGCAGTACTTC. This encodes CASSYSGTGGSEQYF.

The gene calls are TRBV29-1 and TRBJ1-1; a weak D match, TRBD1 (5 bases). Germline assignment: CDR1 SQVTM and CDR2 ANQGSEA. Trimming pared 7 bases from V and 3 bases from J, leaving 15 bases between. This CDR3 region has 13 residues. The CDR3 DNA follows: TGCAGCGGGGGAACTCAGGGCGACACTGAAGCTTTCTTT. Translating it yields CSGGTQGDTEAFF.

In this sample, this clone turned up once. The CDR3 is CASSASGQETQYF. The CDR3 coding sequence is TGTGCCAGCAGCGCAAGCGGGCAAGAGACCCAGTACTTC. This rearrangement joins TRBV7-9 to TRBJ2-5; D may be TRBD2 (6 bases). Germline lookup yields CDR1 SEHNR and CDR2 FQNEAQ (reference sequence). This CDR3 is built from 13 residues. V gave up 5 bases and J gave up 2 bases, with 9 bases separating them.

This chain links TRBV15 with TRBJ1-2; D may be TRBD1 (5 bases). V shed 6 bases and J shed 3 bases, with 17 bases lying between them. The CDR3 loop spans 15 amino acids. Germline V lookup: CDR1 LNHNV, CDR2 YYDKDF (reference sequence). CDR3 sequence reads: CATSTRGRSDYGYTF. Here the CDR3 DNA reads TGTGCCACCAGTACAAGGGGCAGGTCCGACTATGGCTACACCTTC.

This chain joins TRBV9 and TRBJ2-7, with 8 bases lining up with TRBD2. The germline V gene encodes CDR1 SGDLS and CDR2 YYNGEE. CDR3 size: 16 residues. Trimming at V came to 0 bases and at J to 3 bases, leaving 8 bases not matched to a gene. The CDR3 protein is CASSVDAAGANYEQYF. In DNA form, the CDR3 reads TGTGCCAGCAGCGTAGACGCAGCGGGGGCCAACTACGAGCAGTACTTC.

V is TRBV2 and J is TRBJ1-2; 9 positions agree with TRBD1. Germline-derived CDR1 and CDR2 are SNHLY and FYNNEI. The CDR3 has 18 amino acids. Trimming removed 4 bases from V and 4 bases from J; junction bases left unmatched: 16. The CDR3 DNA reads TGTGCCAGCAGTGGTCAAACAGGGGGCGCCCCGGACGGCTATGGCTACACCTTC. It is translated as CASSGQTGGAPDGYGYTF.

J is TRBJ2-3 and V is TRBV4-1; D gene ambiguous. Trimming stripped 0 bases from V and 4 bases from J, with 8 bases between. The CDR3 runs to 14 residues. The germline gives CDR1 MGHRA, CDR2 YSYEKL. CDR3 residues: CASSQEGNADTQYF. CDR3 bases: TGCGCCAGCAGCCAAGAGGGCAATGCAGATACGCAGTATTTT.

The J gene is TRBJ1-5, the V gene TRBV28, with a tentative D call TRBD1 (5 bases). The germline CDR1 and CDR2 sequences are MDHEN and SYDVKM. Trimming left V 6 bases short and J 3 bases short, with 15 bases between. CDR3 size: 15 residues. This chain's CDR3 is CASSRQGGINQPQHF. The CDR3 DNA reads as TGTGCCAGCAGCCGCCAGGGAGGCATCAATCAGCCCCAGCATTTT.

The CDR3 coding sequence is TGTGCCAGCAGCTTAGACGGGGTAGACTATGGCTACACCTTC. It codes for CASSLDGVDYGYTF. The genes are TRBV11-2 and TRBJ1-2; D is unresolved. Germline CDR1 reads SGHAT; CDR2 reads FQNNGV. V was clipped by 0 bases and J by 3 bases, with 8 bases between them. The CDR3 sequence is 14 residues long.

The chain has TRBV30 and TRBJ1-5; tentative D call: TRBD1 (6 bases). The V gene lost 3 bases and the J gene lost 7 bases, with 13 bases spanning the gap. CDR1 and CDR2 from the germline V gene are GTSNPN and SVGIG (reference sequence). CDR3 size: 13 residues. The CDR3 DNA follows: TGTGCCTGGAGCCAGGGGAGAGTCCAGCCCCAGCATTTT. This sequence encodes CAWSQGRVQPQHF.

This clone occurred once. The chain carries TRBV4-2 and TRBJ1-5; tentatively, D is TRBD1 (5 bases). V was trimmed by 0 bases and J by 4 bases, leaving 10 bases between them. Germline V CDR1 and CDR2: LGHNA, YNFKEQ. The CDR3 sequence is 15 residues long. The CDR3 nucleotides read TGTGCCAGCAGCCAAGAGGGGGAGGGGAATCAGCCCCAGCATTTT. Its protein product is CASSQEGEGNQPQHF.

The gene calls are TRBV18 and TRBJ1-1, with 12 bases lining up with TRBD1. V was clipped by 3 bases and J by 4 bases; unmatched bases: 6. The CDR3 covers 16 residues. Germline CDR1 reads KGHSH; CDR2 reads LQKENI. The CDR3 spells CASSPTGTGGLTEAFF. In DNA, the CDR3 is TGTGCCAGCTCACCGACCGGGACAGGGGGCCTCACTGAAGCTTTCTTT.

This clone was counted once. This chain connects TRBV27 to TRBJ2-7, with 9 bases matching TRBD1. The CDR3 totals 14 residues. J was trimmed by 4 bases and V by 3 bases; bases with no gene match: 4. Germline loops: CDR1 MNHEY, CDR2 SMNVEV (reference sequence). CDR3 nucleotides: TGTGCCAGCAGTTTGACAGGGGGTTTATACGAGCAGTACTTC. Its protein is CASSLTGGLYEQYF.

This clone has more than one count but fewer than ten. V usage is TRBV6-5 and J usage is TRBJ2-5; 9 bases are a match to TRBD1. J lost 4 bases, V lost 7 bases, and 7 bases had no gene match. CDR1 and CDR2 (germline): MNHEY, SVGAGI. The CDR3 runs to 14 residues. The CDR3 is CASIGDRVTETQYF. The CDR3, as DNA: TGTGCCAGCATCGGGGACAGGGTCACAGAGACCCAGTACTTC.

The V and J genes are TRBV19 and TRBJ2-2; 8 nucleotides line up with TRBD1. The germline V gene encodes CDR1 LNHDA and CDR2 SQIVND (reference sequence). This CDR3 region has 15 residues. V shed 5 bases and J 4 bases; nucleotides not matched to a gene: 6. The CDR3 nucleotides read TGTGCCAGTAGTGCCACAGGGGGTATCACCGGGGAGCTGTTTTTT. The encoded protein is CASSATGGITGELFF.

The chain carries TRBV15 and TRBJ2-2; the match to TRBD2 covers 8 bases. Trimming at V came to 3 bases and at J to 2 bases, leaving 5 bases not matched to a gene. This CDR3 is built from 16 residues. Germline CDR1 is LNHNV and CDR2 is YYDKDF (reference sequence). CDR3 sequence (DNA): TGTGCCACCAGCAGGGATGGACTAGCTAACACCGGGGAGCTGTTTTTT. It encodes CATSRDGLANTGELFF.

The chain uses TRBV5-8 and TRBJ1-1, with TRBD1 matching 10 bases. The germline V gene has CDR1 SGHTS and CDR2 YDEGEE. Losses at the gene ends were 5 bases for V and 5 bases for J; bases not matched to a gene: 6. The CDR3 is 14 amino acids. The CDR3 is CASSRTGGDTEAFF. CDR3 nucleotide sequence: TGTGCCAGCAGTCGGACAGGGGGAGATACTGAAGCTTTCTTT.